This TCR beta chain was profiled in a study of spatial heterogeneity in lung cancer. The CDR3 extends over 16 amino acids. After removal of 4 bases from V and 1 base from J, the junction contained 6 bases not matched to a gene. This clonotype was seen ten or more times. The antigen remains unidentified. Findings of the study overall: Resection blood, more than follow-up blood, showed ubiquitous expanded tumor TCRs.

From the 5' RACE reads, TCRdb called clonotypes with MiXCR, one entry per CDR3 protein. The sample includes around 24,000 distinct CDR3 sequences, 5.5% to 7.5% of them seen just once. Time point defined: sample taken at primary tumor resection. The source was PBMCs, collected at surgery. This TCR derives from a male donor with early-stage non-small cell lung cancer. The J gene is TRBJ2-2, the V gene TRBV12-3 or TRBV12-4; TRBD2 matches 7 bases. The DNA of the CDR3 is TGTGCCAGCAGTTACTCCGGGACTATGAACACCGGGGAGCTGTTTTTT. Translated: CASSYSGTMNTGELFF.